This TCR beta chain was obtained from a study of Graves' ophthalmopathy and Graves' hyperthyroidism. Germline V lookup: CDR1 SNHLY, CDR2 FYNNEI. This CDR3 region has 15 residues. V shed 6 bases and J shed 4 bases, with 15 bases lying between them. Orbital computed tomography, thyroid ultrasound, TRAb, serum thyroxine and clinical symptoms formed the basis of diagnosis. RNA transcripts served as template for amplifying TCR beta CDR3 sequences. An opening RT-PCR round employed HTBI primers and preceded a second-round multiplex PCR. TCRdb reprocessed the multiplex PCR reads with MiXCR, giving one entry per CDR3 protein. There are hundreds of thousands of distinct CDR3 sequences in the sample; roughly 39% occur only once, and about 3.3% lies in the top ten.

This TCR was sampled from an adult man with Graves' ophthalmopathy. The sample comprised peripheral blood. The V and J genes are TRBV2 and TRBJ2-2; D is unclear. The CDR3 DNA is TGTGCCAGCAGCCAAACCGGTCCCCCCACCGGGGAGCTGTTTTTT. Its protein product is CASSQTGPPTGELFF.